The sequence of this TCR beta chain was determined in a study of blood T cell repertoires in COVID-19. This CDR3 is 14 amino acids long. CDR1 MNHEY and CDR2 SVGAGI come from the germline V gene. Trimming shortened V by 7 bases and J by 3 bases, and 15 bases separated the two germline ends. Assay: immunoSEQ multiplex PCR; the TCRdb copy retains only in-frame clones and omits some. The sample consists of around 60,000 clones, around 85% of them appearing once. The sample consisted of peripheral blood. This clonotype was sampled from a man aged 40-50 years with acute or convalescent COVID-19. The rearrangement joins TRBV6-5 to TRBJ1-1, with a tentative D call TRBD1 (5 bases). CDR3 coding DNA: TGTGCCAGCATCTTACTCGGGGGTGACACTGAAGCTTTCTTT. Protein sequence: CASILLGGDTEAFF.